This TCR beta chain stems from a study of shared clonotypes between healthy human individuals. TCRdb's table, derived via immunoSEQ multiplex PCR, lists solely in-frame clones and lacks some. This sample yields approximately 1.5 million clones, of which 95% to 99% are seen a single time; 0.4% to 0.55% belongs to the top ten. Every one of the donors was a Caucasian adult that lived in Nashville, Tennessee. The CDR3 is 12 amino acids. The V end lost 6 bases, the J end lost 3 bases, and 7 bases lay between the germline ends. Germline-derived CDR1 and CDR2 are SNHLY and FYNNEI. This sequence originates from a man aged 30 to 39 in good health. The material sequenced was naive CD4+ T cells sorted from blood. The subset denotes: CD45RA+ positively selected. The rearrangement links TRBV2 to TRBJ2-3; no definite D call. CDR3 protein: CASSPVTDTQYF. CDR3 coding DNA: TGTGCCAGCAGCCCCGTTACAGATACGCAGTATTTT. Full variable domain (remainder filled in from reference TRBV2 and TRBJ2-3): EPEVTQTPSHQVTQMGQEVILRCVPISNHLYFYWYRQILGQKVEFLVSFYNNEISEKSEIFDDQFSVERPDGSNFTLKIRSTKLEDSAMYFCASSPVTDTQYFGPGTRLTVL.